The sequence of this TCR beta chain was determined in a study of response to subunit inactivated influenza vaccine. Study observations and caveats: With each seasonal influenza vaccination, the authors suggested, few new T cells are recruited.

This CDR3 comprises 14 residues. V was clipped by 3 bases and J by 3 bases, with 9 bases between them. TCRdb redid the calling of the RT-PCR reads with MiXCR, one entry per CDR3 protein. The sample holds 600,000 to 850,000 distinct CDR3 sequences, 14% seen once. Concerning this clonotype: What it binds is unknown.

The material sequenced was PBMCs from blood, taken 14 days before vaccination. J is TRBJ1-5 and V is TRBV12-3 or TRBV12-4, with D unresolved. This receptor was taken from a man in his fifties who received an inactivated influenza vaccine. This chain's CDR3 is CASSLRQFNQPQHF. CDR3 DNA: TGTGCCAGCAGTTTGAGGCAGTTCAATCAGCCCCAGCATTTT.